The clone carrying this T cell receptor beta chain was seen a few times. This sample is drawn from a study of T cell responses to AZD1222 COVID-19 vaccine. Whole-study context: Second-dose intervals of approximately 4 or approximately 12 weeks were pooled.

Some clones are missing from TCRdb's copy, which holds only in-frame ones; the method was immunoSEQ multiplex PCR. The table shows around 170,000 clones, with approximately 91% occurring only once. Germline CDR1 reads ENHRY; CDR2 reads SYGVKD. The CDR3 has 14 amino acids. With V trimmed by 10 bases and J by 5 bases, 10 bases remained unmatched. The chain uses TRBV10-3 and TRBJ1-4; TRBD1 matches at 7 bases. Here the sequenced sample was peripheral blood, taken on day 0 of AZD1222 vaccination. This clonotype was obtained from an adult in good health. The CDR3 nucleotides read TGTGCCACCAGGGGGGGCAGGGACAATGAAAAACTGTTTTTT. Amino acid sequence: CATRGGRDNEKLFF.